The clone carrying this TCR beta chain was observed a handful of times. Its target is unknown. This sample was taken from a study of naive and memory T cell subsets. Study-level results: Diversity fell and Gini index rose from naive through CM, EM, EMRA.

Deletions cut 7 bases from V and 2 bases from J, with 11 bases between. CDR3 length: 14 residues. Germline V gene lookup returns CDR1 KGHDR and CDR2 SFDVKD. An equimolar mix of two oligonucleotides served as the beta constant-region primer for TRBC1 and TRBC2. Ligated cDNA was amplified by four rounds of PCR with nested alpha and beta constant-region primers and SP2. One entry per CDR3 protein results from TCRdb running MiXCR on the UMI-ligation and nested PCR reads. The profile covers 130,000 or so distinct CDR3 sequences, with roughly 32% appearing a single time and around 0.92% taken by the ten largest. CMV status came from CD4+ IFNgamma after overnight CMV lysate stimulation. After CD4 positive bead selection, the CD4-negative fraction gave CD8 T cells.

The TCR sequence derives from a human donor in good health. Sequenced sample: central memory CD4+ T cells from blood. The gene calls are TRBV24-1 and TRBJ2-1, with D possibly being TRBD1 or TRBD2 (5 bases each). Here the CDR3 DNA reads TGTGCCACCAGCGAGGGGATCCCCTACAATGAGCAGTTCTTC. This translates into CATSEGIPYNEQFF.